The 25 T cell receptor beta chains below all came from one sample that was sequenced in a study of T cell responses to AZD1222 COVID-19 vaccine. The protocol was immunoSEQ multiplex PCR, while the TCRdb copy is restricted to in-frame clones and leaves out a portion. Among about 130,000 clones, about nine tenths were seen once, and the ten largest hold 4.4%. The sample consisted of peripheral blood, taken on day 0 of MenACWY control vaccination. These receptors were taken from an adult in good health.

This chain joins TRBV27 and TRBJ1-2, with 8 nucleotides matching TRBD1. Germline CDR1 MNHEY, CDR2 SMNVEV (reference sequence). The CDR3 length is 17 residues. Germline trimming cut 5 bases from V and 5 bases from J; bases unmatched to any gene: 16. In nucleotides, the CDR3 is TGTGCCAGCAGTCAAAAACCCCCGCAGGGGGCATGGTATGGCTACACCTTC. Its protein is CASSQKPPQGAWYGYTF.

The chain links TRBV15 to TRBJ2-1; TRBD2 agrees at 9 bases. This CDR3 spans 18 amino acids. J gave up 2 bases and V 5 bases, and 13 bases lay outside the gene matches. CDR1 LNHNV and CDR2 YYDKDF come from the germline V gene (reference sequence). The CDR3 nucleotides are TGTGCCACCAGCGCGAGGCGGACTAGCGTTTCCCCCTACAATGAGCAGTTCTTC. Its protein is CATSARRTSVSPYNEQFF. The variable domain in full, with the rest retrieved from reference TRBV15 and TRBJ2-1, is DAMVIQNPRYQVTQFGKPVTLSCSQTLNHNVMYWYQQKSSQAPKLLFHYYDKDFNNEADTPDNFQSRRPNTSFCFLDIRSPGLGDTAMYLCATSARRTSVSPYNEQFFGPGTRLTVL.

V gene TRBV4-2 combines with J gene TRBJ2-4; D unclear. V gave up 1 base and J gave up 5 bases, with 12 bases separating them. The CDR3 extends over 15 amino acids. CDR1 is LGHNA, CDR2 YNFKEQ, per germline. DNA for the CDR3: TGTGCCAGCAGCCAAGGGATAGGTCCGGAAAACATTCAGTACTTC. Its protein product is CASSQGIGPENIQYF.

V gene TRBV5-6 combines with J gene TRBJ1-1; 7 positions match TRBD1. CDR1 and CDR2 from the germline V gene are SGHDT and YYEEEE. This CDR3 spans 14 amino acids. V gave up 1 base and J gave up 1 base; unmatched junction bases: 1. The CDR3 loop reads CASSLTGANTEAFF. The CDR3 region has the DNA TGTGCCAGCAGCTTGACAGGGGCGAACACTGAAGCTTTCTTT.

The rearrangement joins TRBV4-1 to TRBJ2-1; 9 nucleotides match TRBD2. The trim removed 1 base at V and 7 bases at J, leaving 17 bases unmatched. CDR3 size: 19 residues. Germline V CDR1 and CDR2: MGHRA, YSYEKL. The CDR3 loop is CASSQGGVLRGGGVNEQFF. CDR3 DNA sequence: TGCGCCAGCAGCCAAGGCGGCGTACTGCGGGGGGGCGGGGTTAATGAGCAGTTCTTC.

The V call is TRBV20-1, the J call TRBJ2-7; no firm D call. V gave up 7 bases and J gave up 5 bases, with 12 bases separating them. The germline V gene has CDR1 DFQATT and CDR2 SNEGSKA (reference sequence). There are 11 residues in the CDR3. Here the CDR3 reads CSVNPGNEQYF. CDR3 sequence (DNA): TGCAGTGTTAACCCAGGCAACGAGCAGTACTTC.

Turning to this clone: One junction end disagrees with the germline gene, perhaps due to a read error. This rearrangement joins TRBV5-8 to TRBJ1-4; tentatively, D is TRBD1 (6 bases). Germline V lookup: CDR1 SGHTS, CDR2 YDEGEE. The CDR3 is 11 residues long. The CDR3 loop reads CASSYRDTLLF. DNA for the CDR3: TGTGCCAGCAGCTACCGGGACACCCTACTTTTT.

The chain carries TRBV7-2 and TRBJ1-1; D gene uncertain. This CDR3 region has 14 residues. Germline assignment: CDR1 SGHTA and CDR2 FQGNSA. V lost 5 bases to trimming and J lost 0 bases, with 10 bases between them. The CDR3 DNA sequence: TGTGCCAGCAGCCCGGACGCCGTGAACACTGAAGCTTTCTTT. As protein: CASSPDAVNTEAFF.

This chain joins TRBV28 and TRBJ1-5; 7 bases line up with TRBD1. V dropped 0 bases and J dropped 4; count of bases not matched to a gene: 3. The CDR3 has 15 amino acids. Germline values: CDR1 MDHEN, CDR2 SYDVKM. The CDR3 sequence is CASSLWDRTNQPQHF. The CDR3 nucleotides are TGTGCCAGCAGTTTATGGGACAGGACAAATCAGCCCCAGCATTTT.

The rearrangement uses TRBV12-3 or TRBV12-4 and TRBJ2-5, with unresolved D. The CDR3 covers 11 residues. V shed 5 bases and J shed 2 bases, with 3 bases lying between them. The CDR3 spells CASSRQETQYF. The CDR3 DNA sequence: TGTGCCAGCAGTCGACAAGAGACCCAGTACTTC.

This chain uses TRBV18 with TRBJ2-5; maybe TRBD2 (5 bases). The CDR3 has 15 amino acids. V was clipped by 3 bases and J by 4 bases, with 15 bases between them. Germline CDR1 KGHSH, CDR2 LQKENI. CDR3 DNA sequence: TGTGCCAGCTCACCCCCTACTACTAGAGGAGAGACCCAGTACTTC. As protein: CASSPPTTRGETQYF.

The CDR3 sequence is CASSLQGARNTGELFF. CDR3 coding DNA: TGTGCCAGCAGTTTACAGGGGGCGCGGAACACCGGGGAGCTGTTTTTT. V usage is TRBV28 and J usage is TRBJ2-2; 8 nucleotides agree with TRBD1. Unmatched junction bases numbered 3, after V lost 2 bases and J lost 1 base. Germline values: CDR1 MDHEN, CDR2 SYDVKM. CDR3 length: 16 residues.

This clone is a singleton in its sample. This sequence joins TRBV6-1 and TRBJ1-5; D ambiguous. V shed 5 bases and J shed 5 bases, with 13 bases lying between them. The CDR3 has 14 amino acids. CDR1 MNHNS and CDR2 SASEGT come from the germline V gene. The CDR3 nucleotides read TGTGCCAGCAGTCTTCCCGCGGCATATCAGCCCCAGCATTTT. It translates to CASSLPAAYQPQHF.

This chain uses TRBV9 with TRBJ1-1; tentatively, D is TRBD1 (6 bases). The CDR3 covers 11 residues. CDR1 is SGDLS and CDR2 is YYNGEE in the germline V gene. V lost 3 bases, J lost 10 bases, and 10 bases lay in between. CDR3 DNA sequence: TGTGCCAGCAGCGACCCAGGGGTAGCTTTCTTT. This sequence encodes CASSDPGVAFF.

The chain joins TRBV6-5 to TRBJ2-7; D unresolved. The CDR3 sequence is 13 residues long. Deletions cut 6 bases from V and 2 bases from J, with 11 bases between. Germline V lookup: CDR1 MNHEY, CDR2 SVGAGI. CDR3 DNA: TGTGCCAGCAGCTCCGACGGAACCTACGAGCAGTACTTC. As protein: CASSSDGTYEQYF.

In this sample, this clone turned up a few times. The rearrangement uses TRBV28 and TRBJ1-6; D is unclear. Germline V gene data show CDR1 as MDHEN and CDR2 as SYDVKM. This CDR3 is built from 11 residues. V dropped 5 bases and J dropped 9 bases, with 5 bases sitting between them. The CDR3 DNA follows: TGTGCCAGCAGTAACATTTCACCCCTCCACTTT. Encoded protein: CASSNISPLHF.

This clone was counted only a few times. V and J are TRBV7-3 and TRBJ2-7, with 12 bases lining up with TRBD2. The V and J ends lost 2 bases and 5 bases, in that order; junction bases with no gene match: 4. Germline-derived CDR1 and CDR2 are SGHTA and FQGTGA. The CDR3 extends over 15 amino acids. The chain's CDR3 is CASSLSPSGRDEQYF. The CDR3 DNA sequence: TGTGCCAGCAGCTTATCCCCTAGCGGGAGGGACGAGCAGTACTTC. Filled out from reference TRBV7-3 and TRBJ2-7, the complete variable domain reads GAGVSQTPSNKVTEKGKYVELRCDPISGHTALYWYRQSLGQGPEFLIYFQGTGAADDSGLPNDRFFAVRPEGSVSTLKIQRTERGDSAVYLCASSLSPSGRDEQYFGPGTRLTVT.

The gene calls are TRBV6-1 and TRBJ2-3; 8 bases align to TRBD1. Unmatched junction bases numbered 2, after V lost 2 bases and J lost 1 base. There are 15 residues in the CDR3. Looked up from germline, CDR1 is MNHNS and CDR2 is SASEGT. The CDR3 sequence: CASSERGQGTDTQYF. The CDR3, as DNA: TGTGCCAGCAGTGAAAGGGGACAGGGCACAGATACGCAGTATTTT.

The chain recombines TRBV25-1 with TRBJ2-7; 7 nucleotides agree with TRBD2. Germline V gives CDR1 MGHDK, CDR2 SYGVNS. This CDR3 region has 13 residues. V lost 4 bases and J lost 6; bases outside the gene matches: 6. DNA of the CDR3: TGTGCCAGCAGTGGAGTCTGGGGGGGCGAGCAGTACTTC. It encodes CASSGVWGGEQYF.

This clone was found many times. J is TRBJ1-2 and V is TRBV9; TRBD1 matches 7 bases. V shed 6 bases and J 4 bases; nucleotides not matched to a gene: 3. Germline lookup yields CDR1 SGDLS and CDR2 YYNGEE. This CDR3 comprises 12 residues. This CDR3 reads CASTGTAYGYTF. The CDR3 region has the DNA TGTGCCAGCACCGGGACAGCCTATGGCTACACCTTC.

The genes are TRBV19 and TRBJ1-2; 7 positions match TRBD1. The length of the CDR3 is 16 residues. Germline V gene data show CDR1 as LNHDA and CDR2 as SQIVND (reference sequence). With V trimmed by 3 bases and J by 2 bases, 9 bases remained unmatched. Here the CDR3 reads CASSIPTGVGNYGYTF. The CDR3, as DNA: TGTGCCAGTAGTATCCCCACAGGGGTAGGGAACTATGGCTACACCTTC.

The chain has TRBV10-3 and TRBJ1-2; 7 bases agree with TRBD1. This CDR3 contains 15 residues. V lost 1 base to trimming and J lost 7 bases; unmatched junction nucleotides: 9. The germline V gene has CDR1 ENHRY and CDR2 SYGVKD. Written as DNA, the CDR3 is TGTGCCATCAGTGAGTTGACAGGGACCGCTCCTGGCTACACCTTC. Its protein product is CAISELTGTAPGYTF.

The V call is TRBV28, the J call TRBJ1-2, with 9 bases aligning to TRBD1. Germline lookup yields CDR1 MDHEN and CDR2 SYDVKM. The J segment lost 0 bases and the V segment lost 5 bases, leaving 13 bases of the junction unmatched. The CDR3 is made up of 18 amino acids. CDR3 DNA sequence: TGTGCCAGCAGTGATCCCGGCGACAGGGGGTCCTCTAACTATGGCTACACCTTC. It encodes CASSDPGDRGSSNYGYTF.

The J gene is TRBJ1-1, the V gene TRBV5-1; D not certain. The CDR3 totals 14 residues. CDR1 and CDR2 (germline): SGHRS, YFSETQ. With 0 bases removed from V and 5 bases from J, the gap between germline ends came to 11 bases. This chain's CDR3 is CASSLGMAETEAFF. In DNA form, the CDR3 reads TGCGCCAGCAGCTTGGGTATGGCAGAGACTGAAGCTTTCTTT.

The chain combines TRBV11-1 with TRBJ1-1, with D perhaps TRBD1 (5 bases). Trimming removed 5 bases from V and 0 bases from J, with 10 bases in between. The CDR3 covers 14 residues. Germline values: CDR1 SGHAT, CDR2 FQDESV (reference sequence). The CDR3 DNA follows: TGTGCCAGCAGCCTCGGACAAATGAACACTGAAGCTTTCTTT. Its protein is CASSLGQMNTEAFF.